This record looks at one T cell receptor (beta chain) sequence and its context. The data were obtained in a study of blood T cell repertoires in COVID-19. The V gene lost 0 bases and the J gene lost 2 bases, with 14 bases spanning the gap. Per the germline V gene, CDR1 is MNHEY and CDR2 is SVGEGT. CDR3 length: 17 amino acids. The data were produced by immunoSEQ multiplex PCR, yet TCRdb's version contains in-frame clones alone and is incomplete. This sample has more than 95,000 clones, with approximately 85% found just once. The chain has TRBV6-2 or TRBV6-3 and TRBJ1-5; a possible D gene is TRBD1 (6 bases). The clonotype comes from a man aged 45-65 years with acute or convalescent COVID-19. The sequenced sample was peripheral blood. The CDR3 is CASSYSQGRGGNQPQHF. As DNA, the CDR3 is TGTGCCAGCAGTTACTCGCAGGGGCGTGGGGGCAATCAGCCCCAGCATTTT.